Described below is a single T cell receptor (beta chain) sequence and its context. What it recognizes is unknown. This sample is drawn from a study of neoadjuvant nivolumab and ipilimumab in lung cancer. On the study more broadly: Patients got nivolumab 3 mg/kg on days 1, 15 and 29; combination added ipilimumab 1 mg/kg day 1. Study-level results: From pretherapy to surgery, tumor richness and clonality rose with dual therapy. TCR clonality did not significantly correlate with pathologic tumor regression. TCR receptors were sequenced in few samples.

Trimming shortened V by 6 bases and J by 2 bases, and 19 bases separated the two germline ends. The CDR3 is 16 amino acids. The germline V gene encodes CDR1 SGDLS and CDR2 YYNGEE. TCRdb keeps only in-frame clones here, not all; method: immunoSEQ multiplex PCR. The repertoire holds some 2,600 clones, with 75% to 90% as singletons. This material consisted of tumor tissue, taken before neoadjuvant nivolumab, alone or with ipilimumab. The clonotype was recovered from an adult with non-small cell lung cancer. V usage is TRBV9 and J usage is TRBJ2-3, with D perhaps TRBD1 or TRBD2 (6 bases each). CDR3 DNA: TGTGCCAGCACTCCACTCCCGGGGGCGGACACAGATACGCAGTATTTT. This sequence encodes CASTPLPGADTDTQYF.